The clone carrying this T cell receptor beta chain came up a few times. Its antigen remains unidentified. The sample belongs to a study of high-grade serous ovarian cancer treatment subgroups. Turning to the study itself: On average, approximately 14,000 reads and roughly 7,700 unique TCR beta rearrangements were obtained per sample. The study's findings and limits: TCR relatedness rose with neoantigen level and trended with mutation load. Different patients shared almost no repertoire; same-patient tumors shared 0.11 to 0.79. Bulk tumor TCR sequencing gave no spatial information.

Sequencing was performed with immunoSEQ multiplex PCR; in TCRdb, only in-frame clones are kept and a portion is missing. This sample has approximately 4,000 clones, with around four fifths found just once. Tumor samples were obtained before definitive surgery or chemotherapy. Per germline, CDR1 MNHNY and CDR2 SVGAGI (reference sequence). Between the trimmed V and J ends, which lost 4 bases and 6 bases, there was a span of 10 bases. The CDR3 is 13 residues long. The source is a human donor with high-grade serous ovarian cancer. The V call is TRBV6-6, the J call TRBJ1-5; D is possibly TRBD1 (6 bases). The sample taken for sequencing was tumor tissue. The CDR3 DNA reads as TGTGCCAGCAGTTTGACAGGCACTCAGCCCCAGCATTTT. This translates into CASSLTGTQPQHF.